A selection of T cell receptor beta chains follows, all from one sample in a study of cytomegalovirus exposure and HLA in healthy donors. Libraries were prepared by immunoSEQ multiplex PCR; TCRdb keeps only in-frame clonotypes and omits some of them. The specimen's table records more than 45,000 clones. The sequenced sample was PBMCs. The receptors originated from a woman aged 25 to 39 in good health and CMV-seropositive. Both conserved end residues are part of each CDR3. Each record gives: CDR3 length, D gene, J gene, V gene, CDR3 DNA, CDR3 protein. The D gene is left open where the match is weak.

len: 16; d_gene: TRBD2; j_gene: TRBJ2-7; v_gene: TRBV28; CDR3nt: TGTGCCAGCAGATTCCCCGGACTAGCGGATACCTACGAGCAGTACTTC; CDR3aa: CASRFPGLADTYEQYF
len: 15; d_gene: TRBD1; j_gene: TRBJ1-1; v_gene: TRBV7-9; CDR3nt: TGTGCCAGCAGCTTAGAATGGGACAGGGGAACCCCAGCTTTCTTT; CDR3aa: CASSLEWDRGTPAFF
len: 15; d_gene: NA; j_gene: TRBJ2-3; v_gene: TRBV5-4; CDR3nt: TGTGCCAGCAGCTTGGCCAAGAGCAGCACAGATACGCAGTATTTT; CDR3aa: CASSLAKSSTDTQYF
len: 14; d_gene: TRBD2; j_gene: TRBJ2-3; v_gene: TRBV5-1; CDR3nt: TGCGCCAGCAGCCCTAGCGGGACCACAGATACGCAGTATTTT; CDR3aa: CASSPSGTTDTQYF
len: 16; d_gene: TRBD1; j_gene: TRBJ1-2; v_gene: TRBV18; CDR3nt: TGTGCCAGCTCACCACCGGTCCAGGGGGCTGCCTATGGCTACACCTTC; CDR3aa: CASSPPVQGAAYGYTF
len: 15; d_gene: TRBD1; j_gene: TRBJ2-2; v_gene: TRBV10-3; CDR3nt: TGTGCCACCCGAGGGACAGCCATGAACACCGGGGAGCTGTTTTTT; CDR3aa: CATRGTAMNTGELFF
len: 13; d_gene: NA; j_gene: TRBJ1-3; v_gene: TRBV30; CDR3nt: TGTGCCTGGAGTGTAAGCGGGTCGGACACCATATATTTT; CDR3aa: CAWSVSGSDTIYF
len: 14; d_gene: TRBD1; j_gene: TRBJ2-5; v_gene: TRBV18; CDR3nt: TGTGCCAGCTCCCTCGACAGGGGAAAAGAGACCCAGTACTTC; CDR3aa: CASSLDRGKETQYF
len: 16; d_gene: TRBD1; j_gene: TRBJ2-7; v_gene: TRBV7-2; CDR3nt: TGTGCCAGCAGCCCTCCGGGACAGGGGTTCTCCTACGAGCAGTACTTC; CDR3aa: CASSPPGQGFSYEQYF
len: 16; d_gene: NA; j_gene: TRBJ2-7; v_gene: TRBV6-1; CDR3nt: TGTGCCAGCAGTGTGGTAAGGTCCGAAACTAACTACGAGCAGTACTTC; CDR3aa: CASSVVRSETNYEQYF
len: 13; d_gene: TRBD1; j_gene: TRBJ1-1; v_gene: TRBV7-9; CDR3nt: TGTGCCAGTCGGGACAGGGCGAACACTGAAGCTTTCTTT; CDR3aa: CASRDRANTEAFF
len: 15; d_gene: TRBD2; j_gene: TRBJ2-3; v_gene: TRBV10-1; CDR3nt: TGCGCCAGCAGTGAGTCTGCGGGGGACACAGATACGCAGTATTTT; CDR3aa: CASSESAGDTDTQYF
len: 14; d_gene: TRBD1; j_gene: TRBJ2-1; v_gene: TRBV6-5; CDR3nt: TGTGCCAGCGGAATACAGACAGGGGCGGATGAGCAGTTCTTC; CDR3aa: CASGIQTGADEQFF
len: 16; d_gene: NA; j_gene: TRBJ2-2; v_gene: TRBV6-5; CDR3nt: TGTGCCAGCAGTTACGGGAGGCAGGGAGGAGCCGGGGAGCTGTTTTTT; CDR3aa: CASSYGRQGGAGELFF
len: 13; d_gene: NA; j_gene: TRBJ2-5; v_gene: TRBV7-7; CDR3nt: TGTGCTAGCAGCTTACTGGCTCAAGAGACCCAGTACTTC; CDR3aa: CASSLLAQETQYF
len: 13; d_gene: NA; j_gene: TRBJ2-7; v_gene: TRBV19; CDR3nt: TGTGCCAGTAGTTATGACAGGACCTACGAGCAGTACTTC; CDR3aa: CASSYDRTYEQYF
len: 17; d_gene: TRBD2; j_gene: TRBJ2-3; v_gene: TRBV4-1; CDR3nt: TGCGCCAGCAGCCAACCACTCGAGCGGGGGCGCACAGATACGCAGTATTTT; CDR3aa: CASSQPLERGRTDTQYF
len: 15; d_gene: NA; j_gene: TRBJ2-1; v_gene: TRBV6-5; CDR3nt: TGTGCCAGCAGTTACTCGCCTACTAGCAGAGAAGGGCAGTTCTTC; CDR3aa: CASSYSPTSREGQFF
len: 15; d_gene: NA; j_gene: TRBJ2-3; v_gene: TRBV6-4; CDR3nt: TGTGCCAGCAGTGTCTCAGGGGAGGGCACAGATACGCAGTATTTT; CDR3aa: CASSVSGEGTDTQYF
len: 17; d_gene: TRBD1; j_gene: TRBJ1-2; v_gene: TRBV27; CDR3nt: TGTGCCAGCAGTCGGTCGTACAGGGGGACGAACCTCTATGGCTACACCTTC; CDR3aa: CASSRSYRGTNLYGYTF
len: 13; d_gene: NA; j_gene: TRBJ2-7; v_gene: TRBV11-3; CDR3nt: TGTGCCAGCAGCTTTGGCAGGGTCCACGAGCAGTACTTC; CDR3aa: CASSFGRVHEQYF
len: 15; d_gene: NA; j_gene: TRBJ1-1; v_gene: TRBV18; CDR3nt: TGTGCCAGCTCACCCATGGGACATATGAACACTGAAGCTTTCTTT; CDR3aa: CASSPMGHMNTEAFF
len: 15; d_gene: TRBD2; j_gene: TRBJ2-7; v_gene: TRBV6-5; CDR3nt: TGCGCCAGCAGCTCGGGAGGCGGGGGTTACTACGAGCAGTACTTC; CDR3aa: CASSSGGGGYYEQYF
len: 15; d_gene: NA; j_gene: TRBJ2-3; v_gene: TRBV5-1; CDR3nt: TGCGCCAGCAGCCTAAGACAGCCTAACACAGATACGCAGTATTTT; CDR3aa: CASSLRQPNTDTQYF
len: 18; d_gene: NA; j_gene: TRBJ1-4; v_gene: TRBV23-1; CDR3nt: TGCGCCAGCAGTCGTAATTCGGGAGGTCCCGCAACTAATGAAAAACTGTTTTTT; CDR3aa: CASSRNSGGPATNEKLFF
len: 14; d_gene: TRBD1; j_gene: TRBJ1-4; v_gene: TRBV2; CDR3nt: TGTGCCAGCAACCTAAGACAGGGGGGGGAAAAACTGTTTTTT; CDR3aa: CASNLRQGGEKLFF
len: 13; d_gene: TRBD1; j_gene: TRBJ2-5; v_gene: TRBV5-4; CDR3nt: TGTGCCAGCAGCTCGACAGGGGAGGAGACCCAGTACTTC; CDR3aa: CASSSTGEETQYF
len: 11; d_gene: NA; j_gene: TRBJ2-1; v_gene: TRBV30; CDR3nt: TGTGCCTGGAGTAACAGGAATGAGCAGTTCTTC; CDR3aa: CAWSNRNEQFF
len: 18; d_gene: TRBD2; j_gene: TRBJ2-2; v_gene: TRBV12-5; CDR3nt: TGTGCTAGTGGTTTGGTAGGGATAGCGGGAGGGAACACCGGGGAGCTGTTTTTT; CDR3aa: CASGLVGIAGGNTGELFF
len: 16; d_gene: TRBD2; j_gene: TRBJ2-2; v_gene: TRBV9; CDR3nt: TGTGCCAGCAGCTCAGGACTAGCGGTAAAAACCGGGGAGCTGTTTTTT; CDR3aa: CASSSGLAVKTGELFF
len: 13; d_gene: TRBD1; j_gene: TRBJ2-5; v_gene: TRBV28; CDR3nt: TGTTCCACGGACAGGGGAGGGCAAGAGACCCAGTACTTC; CDR3aa: CSTDRGGQETQYF
len: 18; d_gene: TRBD2; j_gene: TRBJ2-1; v_gene: TRBV4-1; CDR3nt: TGCGCCAGCAGCCAAACTCAGACTAGCGGGGGGCGTGCTGGTGAGCAGTTCTTC; CDR3aa: CASSQTQTSGGRAGEQFF
len: 13; d_gene: NA; j_gene: TRBJ1-1; v_gene: TRBV6-6; CDR3nt: TGTGCCAGCAGCCGCCGCGAGAACACTGAAGCTTTCTTT; CDR3aa: CASSRRENTEAFF
len: 15; d_gene: TRBD2; j_gene: TRBJ2-7; v_gene: TRBV6-1; CDR3nt: TGTGCCAGCAGACCGGGACTAGCGGGAGGTCGCGAGCAGTACTTC; CDR3aa: CASRPGLAGGREQYF
len: 17; d_gene: NA; j_gene: TRBJ2-2; v_gene: TRBV13; CDR3nt: TGTGCCAGCAGCCTCAACCGGTGGGGGGAGAACACCGGGGAGCTGTTTTTT; CDR3aa: CASSLNRWGENTGELFF
len: 15; d_gene: NA; j_gene: TRBJ1-4; v_gene: TRBV10-3; CDR3nt: TGTGCCATCAGTGAGTCCGGGCAGGGAGGTGAAAAACTGTTTTTT; CDR3aa: CAISESGQGGEKLFF
len: 15; d_gene: TRBD1; j_gene: TRBJ2-7; v_gene: TRBV19; CDR3nt: TGTGCCAGTAGTATGAGCGACAGGGGGTGGTACGAGCAGTACTTC; CDR3aa: CASSMSDRGWYEQYF
len: 13; d_gene: TRBD2; j_gene: TRBJ2-5; v_gene: TRBV5-6; CDR3nt: TGTGCCAGCAGCAAGGTAGCGGGACCCAACCAGTACTTC; CDR3aa: CASSKVAGPNQYF